This T cell receptor beta chain stems from a study of blood T cell repertoires in COVID-19. V lost 3 bases, J lost 6 bases, and 11 bases lay in between. The length of the CDR3 is 12 residues. CDR1 is GTSNPN and CDR2 is SVGIG in the germline V gene (reference sequence). The method was immunoSEQ multiplex PCR; TCRdb's version includes in-frame clones alone and lacks a portion of them. The table lists approximately 150,000 clones, about 80% of them singletons. The receptor was isolated from a man in his forties with acute COVID-19. Sequenced input: PBMCs or T cells enriched from blood (not recorded which). The V and J genes are TRBV30 and TRBJ1-2; weak D call: TRBD1 (6 bases). In nucleotides, the CDR3 is TGTGCCTGGAGCGGGGGGCCCGATGGCTACACCTTC. Translated, it gives CAWSGGPDGYTF.